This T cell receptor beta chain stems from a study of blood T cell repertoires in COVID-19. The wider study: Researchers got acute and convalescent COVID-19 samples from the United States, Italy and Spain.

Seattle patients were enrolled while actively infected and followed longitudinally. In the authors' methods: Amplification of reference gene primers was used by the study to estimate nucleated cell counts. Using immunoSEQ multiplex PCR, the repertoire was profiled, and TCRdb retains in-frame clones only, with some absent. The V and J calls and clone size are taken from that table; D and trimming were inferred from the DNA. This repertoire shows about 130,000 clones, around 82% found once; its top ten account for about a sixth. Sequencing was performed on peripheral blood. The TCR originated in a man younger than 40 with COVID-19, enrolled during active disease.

In DNA form, the CDR3 reads TGTGCCAGCAGCTTTAGCGTTACCTACGAGCAGTACTTC. This sequence encodes CASSFSVTYEQYF. V gene TRBV5-6 combines with J gene TRBJ2-7; a weak D match, TRBD2 (5 bases). Looked up from germline, CDR1 is SGHDT and CDR2 is YYEEEE. The CDR3 totals 13 residues. V was clipped by 2 bases and J by 2 bases, with 8 bases between them.